Included here is one T cell receptor (beta chain) sequence, with context. The sample is drawn from a study of OX40 agonist ivuxolimab in advanced cancers. The CDR3 has 11 amino acids. Germline-derived CDR1 and CDR2 are DFQATT and SNEGSKA (reference sequence). The V gene lost 4 bases and the J gene lost 13 bases, with 16 bases spanning the gap. TCRdb keeps only in-frame clones here, not all; method: immunoSEQ multiplex PCR. Seen here are roughly 42,000 clones, around nine tenths observed once, and the top ten hold 10% to 15%. This clonotype originated in an adult with an advanced solid tumor such as melanoma, head and neck, liver or kidney cancer. The chain recombines TRBV20-1 with TRBJ1-1; D may be TRBD1 (5 bases). The specimen was CD4+ or CD8+ T cells sorted from blood, collected in a trial of the OX40 agonist ivuxolimab. CDR3 protein: CSATLDGRGFF. In DNA, the CDR3 is TGCAGTGCTACCTTGGATGGAAGGGGTTTCTTT.